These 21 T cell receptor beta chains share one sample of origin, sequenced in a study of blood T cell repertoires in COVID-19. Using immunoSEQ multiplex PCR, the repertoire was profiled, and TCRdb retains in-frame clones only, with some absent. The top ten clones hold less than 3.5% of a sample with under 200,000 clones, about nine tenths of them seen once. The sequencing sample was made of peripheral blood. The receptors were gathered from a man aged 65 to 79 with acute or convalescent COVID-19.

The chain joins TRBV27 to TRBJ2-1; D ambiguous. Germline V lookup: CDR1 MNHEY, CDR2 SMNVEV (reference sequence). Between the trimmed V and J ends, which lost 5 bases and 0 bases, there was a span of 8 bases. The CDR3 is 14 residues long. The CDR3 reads CASSPSGSYNEQFF. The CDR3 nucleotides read TGTGCCAGCAGTCCCAGTGGCTCCTACAATGAGCAGTTCTTC.

The CDR3 spells CASSHLDSFGYTF. CDR3 sequence (DNA): TGTGCCAGCAGCCATCTAGACAGTTTCGGCTACACCTTC. The rearrangement links TRBV3-1 (or the pseudogene TRBV3-2) to TRBJ1-2, with D possibly being TRBD1 (5 bases). Per germline, CDR1 LGHDT and CDR2 YNNKEL (reference sequence). The CDR3 has 13 amino acids. Trimming left V 3 bases short and J 8 bases short, with 13 bases between.

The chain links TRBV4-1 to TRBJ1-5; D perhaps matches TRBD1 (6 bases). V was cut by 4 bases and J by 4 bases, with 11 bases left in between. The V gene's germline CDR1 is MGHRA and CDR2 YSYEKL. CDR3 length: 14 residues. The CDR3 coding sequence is TGCGCCAGCAGCCCTACAGGGATGAATCAGCCCCAGCATTTT. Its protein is CASSPTGMNQPQHF.

The CDR3: CASSLLSGQGARTEAFF. CDR3 nucleotides: TGTGCCAGCAGTTTATTGTCTGGACAGGGGGCGCGTACTGAAGCTTTCTTT. V is TRBV27 and J is TRBJ1-1; TRBD1 aligns across 11 bases. CDR1 and CDR2 (germline): MNHEY, SMNVEV (reference sequence). After removal of 1 base from V and 5 bases from J, the junction contained 9 bases not matched to a gene. The CDR3 spans 17 residues.

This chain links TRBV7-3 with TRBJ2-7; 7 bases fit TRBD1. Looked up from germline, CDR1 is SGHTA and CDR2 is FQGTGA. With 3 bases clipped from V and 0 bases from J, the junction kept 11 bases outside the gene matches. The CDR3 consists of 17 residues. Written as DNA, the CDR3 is TGTGCCAGCAGCTTCCAAACCACGGGACAGTACTCCTACGAGCAGTACTTC. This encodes CASSFQTTGQYSYEQYF.

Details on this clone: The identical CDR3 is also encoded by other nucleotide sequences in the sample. CDR3 protein: CASSPTGNQPQHF. In nucleotides, the CDR3 is TGTGCCAGCTCACCAACAGGCAATCAGCCCCAGCATTTT. V and J are TRBV18 and TRBJ1-5, with D hard to call. Germline CDR1 reads KGHSH; CDR2 reads LQKENI. Trimming left V 2 bases short and J 2 bases short, with 4 bases between. The CDR3 is 13 amino acids.

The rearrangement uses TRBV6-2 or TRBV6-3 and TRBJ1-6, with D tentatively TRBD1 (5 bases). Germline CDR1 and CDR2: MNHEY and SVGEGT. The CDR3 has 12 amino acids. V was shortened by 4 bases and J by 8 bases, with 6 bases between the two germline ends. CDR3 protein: CASSFRDSPLHF. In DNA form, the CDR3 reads TGTGCCAGCAGTTTCAGGGATTCACCCCTCCACTTT.

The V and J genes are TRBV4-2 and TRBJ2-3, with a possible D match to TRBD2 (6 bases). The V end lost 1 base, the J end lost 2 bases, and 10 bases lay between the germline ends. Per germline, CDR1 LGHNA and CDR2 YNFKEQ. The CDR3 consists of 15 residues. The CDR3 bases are TGTGCCAGCAGCCAAGTGAGGACTATCACAGATACGCAGTATTTT. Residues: CASSQVRTITDTQYF.

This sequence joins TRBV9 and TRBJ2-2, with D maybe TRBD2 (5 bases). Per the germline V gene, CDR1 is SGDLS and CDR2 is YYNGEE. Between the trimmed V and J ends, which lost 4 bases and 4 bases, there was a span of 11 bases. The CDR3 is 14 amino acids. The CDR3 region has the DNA TGTGCCAGCAGCTCGGAGGCGTTCACCGGGGAGCTGTTTTTT. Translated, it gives CASSSEAFTGELFF.

In nucleotides, the CDR3 is TGTGCCAGCTCTCGGGAGGCGAACACCGGGGAGCTGTTTTTT. It codes for CASSREANTGELFF. J is TRBJ2-2 and V is TRBV2, with 7 bases that match TRBD2. The trim removed 8 bases at V and 0 bases at J, leaving 3 bases unmatched. This CDR3 is built from 14 residues. Germline CDR1 SNHLY, CDR2 FYNNEI.

The CDR3: CASSSVRQGGEKLFF. The CDR3 bases are TGTGCCAGCAGCTCCGTTCGGCAAGGCGGGGAAAAACTGTTTTTT. The rearrangement links TRBV5-6 to TRBJ1-4, with D unresolved. V was shortened by 3 bases and J by 8 bases, with 17 bases between the two germline ends. This CDR3 contains 15 residues. CDR1 is SGHDT, CDR2 YYEEEE, per germline.

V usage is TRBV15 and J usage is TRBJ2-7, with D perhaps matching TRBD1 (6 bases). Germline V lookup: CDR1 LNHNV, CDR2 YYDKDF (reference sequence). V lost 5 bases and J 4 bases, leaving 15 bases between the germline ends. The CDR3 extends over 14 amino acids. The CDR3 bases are TGTGCCACCAGCGCAGCCAGGGGAGTGTACGAGCAGTACTTC. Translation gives CATSAARGVYEQYF.

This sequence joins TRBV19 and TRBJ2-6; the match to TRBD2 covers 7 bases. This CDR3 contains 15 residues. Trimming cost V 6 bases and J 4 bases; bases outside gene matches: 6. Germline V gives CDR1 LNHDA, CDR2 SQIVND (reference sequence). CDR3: CASRAGVPGANVLTF. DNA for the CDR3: TGTGCCAGTAGGGCGGGGGTCCCAGGGGCCAACGTCCTGACTTTC.

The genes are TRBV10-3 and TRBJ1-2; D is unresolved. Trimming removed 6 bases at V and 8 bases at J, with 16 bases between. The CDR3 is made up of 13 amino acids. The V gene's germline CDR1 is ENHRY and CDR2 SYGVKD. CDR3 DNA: TGTGCCATCAGCCCCCGGGAGGGAGGAGGCTACACCTTC. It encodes CAISPREGGGYTF.

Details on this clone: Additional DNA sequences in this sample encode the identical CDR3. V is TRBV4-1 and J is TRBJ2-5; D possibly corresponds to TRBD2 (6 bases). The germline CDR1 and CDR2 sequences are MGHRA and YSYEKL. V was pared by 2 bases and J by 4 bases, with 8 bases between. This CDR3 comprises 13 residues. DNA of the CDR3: TGCGCCAGCAGCCAATGGCGGGGAGAGACCCAGTACTTC. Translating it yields CASSQWRGETQYF.

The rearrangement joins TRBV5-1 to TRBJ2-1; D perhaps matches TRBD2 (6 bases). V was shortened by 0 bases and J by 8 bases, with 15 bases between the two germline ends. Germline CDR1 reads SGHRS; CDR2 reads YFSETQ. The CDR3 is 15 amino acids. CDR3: CASSLGDSAVDEQFF. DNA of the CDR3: TGCGCCAGCAGCTTGGGGGACTCAGCTGTTGATGAGCAGTTCTTC.

CDR3 DNA: TGCGCCAGCAGCGCGAACCTAGCGGGCCAAGAGACCCAGTACTTC. Protein: CASSANLAGQETQYF. J is TRBJ2-5 and V is TRBV5-1; 8 bases map to TRBD2. The CDR3 has 15 residues. Looked up from germline, CDR1 is SGHRS and CDR2 is YFSETQ. Germline trimming cut 4 bases from V and 1 base from J; bases unmatched to any gene: 6.

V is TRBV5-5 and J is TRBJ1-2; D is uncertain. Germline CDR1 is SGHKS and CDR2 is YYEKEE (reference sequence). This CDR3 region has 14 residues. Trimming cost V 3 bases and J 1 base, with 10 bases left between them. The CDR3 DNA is TGTGCCAGCAGCTCTGTGGCGGGTAACTATGGCTACACCTTC. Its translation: CASSSVAGNYGYTF.

The CDR3 reads CSVFETGRGETQYF. The CDR3 DNA is TGCAGCGTTTTTGAGACAGGGAGAGGAGAGACCCAGTACTTC. This rearrangement joins TRBV29-1 to TRBJ2-5; 7 bases match TRBD1. The CDR3 length is 14 residues. Germline CDR1 reads SQVTM; CDR2 reads ANQGSEA. The V segment lost 5 bases and the J segment 4 bases; nucleotides outside the gene matches: 10. Together with reference TRBV29-1 and TRBJ2-5, the CDR3 gives the full variable domain: SAVISQKPSRDICQRGTSLTIQCQVDSQVTMMFWYRQQPGQSLTLIATANQGSEATYESGFVIDKFPISRPNLTFSTLTVSNMSPEDSSIYLCSVFETGRGETQYFGPGTRLLVL.

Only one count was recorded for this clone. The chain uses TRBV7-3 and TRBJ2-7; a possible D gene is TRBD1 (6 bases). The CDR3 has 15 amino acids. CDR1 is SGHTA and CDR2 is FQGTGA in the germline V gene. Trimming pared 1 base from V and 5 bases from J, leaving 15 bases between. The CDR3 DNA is TGTGCCAGCAGCTTAAGGGGAATAAACAGGGACGAGCAGTACTTC. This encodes CASSLRGINRDEQYF.

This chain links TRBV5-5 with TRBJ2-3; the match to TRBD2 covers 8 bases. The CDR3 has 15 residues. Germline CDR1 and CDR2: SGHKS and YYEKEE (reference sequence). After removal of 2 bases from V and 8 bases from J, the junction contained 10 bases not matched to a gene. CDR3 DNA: TGTGCCAGCAGCTTAACCGGGAGGGCCGAGGGTACGCAGTATTTT. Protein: CASSLTGRAEGTQYF.